The clone carrying this T cell receptor (beta chain) was seen at least ten times. Its target is not known. These data come from a study of breast tumors, draining lymph nodes, adjacent tissues. Study results and limitations: Tumor TCR diversity was below lymph nodes but above nontumor tissue. Compared with basal-like, luminal-like tumors shared significantly more repertoire with nontumor tissue.

MiXCR, run by TCRdb on the multiplex PCR reads, gives a single entry per CDR3 protein. The table includes about 21,000 distinct CDR3 sequences, approximately 40% detected once. Germline CDR1 and CDR2: SGHVS and FQNEAQ. The trim removed 4 bases at V and 5 bases at J, leaving 9 bases unmatched. The CDR3 contains 17 residues. This chain connects TRBV7-8 to TRBJ2-1; 12 bases map to TRBD1. The source is a female donor with breast cancer. Some clones in this sample may be carry-over from other donors' samples. The specimen sequenced was breast tumor tissue. The CDR3 loop reads CASSSPRDRGLDNEQFF. The CDR3 nucleotides are TGTGCCAGCAGCTCCCCCCGGGACAGGGGGCTGGACAATGAGCAGTTCTTC.